Presented here are 26 T cell receptor beta chains from one specimen sequenced in a study of regulatory T cells in long-lasting Graves disease (dated by TCRdb to the early 2020s). The protocol used for the library was multiplex PCR. Sequencing took place on an Illumina HiSeq 4000. CDR3 regions were amplified by Arm-PCR with iRepertoire HTBI primers to construct TCR beta libraries. TCRdb reanalyzed the raw reads on its own, using fastp at Q25 for trimming and MiXCR for clone calling, and kept in-frame beta chains. All rows with the same CDR3 protein become a single entry with the most common DNA and genes. Recorded for this sample are roughly 300,000 distinct CDR3 sequences; 20% of them occurred a single time. The biggest ten clones account for 29% of the sample. Read against the paper, the sample's time point label means: persistent/refractory GD, antithyroid drugs over 5 years with positive TRAb. RNA was extracted from PBMCs in TRIzol for both TCR sequencing and RNA sequencing.

The specimen was peripheral blood mononuclear cells (PBMCs), collected when the disease was refractory, from a patient treated with antithyroid drugs. The origin of the receptors is a female donor with Graves disease.

The rearrangement uses TRBV18 and TRBJ1-3; D ambiguous. CDR1 is KGHSH and CDR2 is LQKENI in the germline V gene. The CDR3 totals 16 residues. V was pared by 0 bases and J by 2 bases, with 11 bases between. The CDR3 protein is CASSPPVREAGNTIYF. CDR3 DNA sequence: TGTGCCAGCTCACCACCGGTGAGGGAGGCTGGAAACACCATATATTTT.

In regard to this clonotype: A much more abundant neighbour one base away suggests this may be a read error. The chain carries TRBV11-2 and TRBJ2-4, with unresolved D. The V end was cut by 3 bases, the J end by 1 base, with 16 bases between. This CDR3 contains 17 residues. Per germline, CDR1 SGHAT and CDR2 FQNNGV. CDR3 residues: CASSFYRPSRAKNIQYF. CDR3 DNA sequence: TGTGCCAGCAGCTTTTATCGACCCTCGCGGGCCAAAAACATTCAGTACTTC.

This clonotype was observed many times. The chain employs TRBV6-1 and TRBJ1-2; 7 nucleotides agree with TRBD1. J was trimmed by 8 bases and V by 4 bases; bases with no gene match: 7. CDR1 and CDR2 from the germline V gene are MNHNS and SASEGT. The CDR3 is made up of 13 amino acids. CDR3 protein: CASSATGASGYTF. In DNA, the CDR3 is TGTGCCAGCAGTGCAACAGGGGCCAGCGGCTACACCTTC.

This clonotype was detected many times. The V gene is TRBV28, the J gene TRBJ2-7; TRBD1 matches 10 bases. This CDR3 region has 13 residues. Germline assignment: CDR1 MDHEN and CDR2 SYDVKM. V lost 6 bases to trimming and J lost 9 bases; unmatched junction nucleotides: 8. In DNA form, the CDR3 reads TGTGCCAGCAGCCTGGACAGGGGGGGACGGCAGTACTTC. Residues: CASSLDRGGRQYF. The variable domain in full, with the rest retrieved from reference TRBV28 and TRBJ2-7, is DVKVTQSSRYLVKRTGEKVFLECVQDMDHENMFWYRQDPGLGLRLIYFSYDVKMKEKGDIPEGYSVSREKKERFSLILESASTNQTSMYLCASSLDRGGRQYFGPGTRLTVT.

This clonotype has a handful of counts. The gene calls are TRBV6-2 or TRBV6-3 and TRBJ1-2; D not certain. This CDR3 region has 14 residues. V lost 11 bases and J lost 5, with 21 bases in between. Germline CDR1 MNHEY, CDR2 SVGEGT. The CDR3 reads CAVDRARPRYGYTF. CDR3 nucleotides: TGTGCCGTTGATAGGGCCCGTCCTCGGTATGGCTACACCTTC.

The chain combines TRBV6-1 with TRBJ2-1; D is possibly TRBD1 or TRBD2 (5 bases each). Germline-derived CDR1 and CDR2 are MNHNS and SASEGT. V was clipped by 6 bases and J by 2 bases, with 17 bases between them. The length of the CDR3 is 16 residues. The CDR3 nucleotides are TGTGCCAGCAGCCGGGACCTCGGTTGGGCCTACAATGAGCAGTTCTTC. Protein sequence: CASSRDLGWAYNEQFF.

This clonotype was found many times. The genes are TRBV28 and TRBJ2-4; TRBD1 matches 9 bases. Trimming removed 6 bases from V and 9 bases from J; junction bases left unmatched: 9. Germline CDR1 and CDR2: MDHEN and SYDVKM. The CDR3 length is 14 residues. The CDR3 here is CASSTGTGLIIQYF. The CDR3 region has the DNA TGTGCCAGCAGCACCGGGACAGGGCTCATCATTCAGTACTTC.

This clonotype appeared many times. V is TRBV12-3 or TRBV12-4 and J is TRBJ2-4; D is perhaps TRBD2 (7 bases). This CDR3 has 14 residues. V lost 7 bases and J 8 bases, leaving 18 bases between the germline ends. Here the CDR3 reads CASTYSGAGDIQYF. The CDR3 DNA reads TGTGCCAGCACCTATTCGGGGGCGGGGGACATTCAGTACTTC.

This clonotype has ten or more counts. The chain carries TRBV30 and TRBJ1-6; the match to TRBD1 covers 7 bases. The CDR3 covers 14 residues. Germline values: CDR1 GTSNPN, CDR2 SVGIG (reference sequence). Germline trimming cut 2 bases from V and 10 bases from J; bases unmatched to any gene: 8. The CDR3 sequence is CAWSFSTGDSPLHF. For the CDR3, the DNA is TGTGCCTGGAGTTTCTCAACAGGGGACTCACCCCTCCACTTT.

The rearrangement joins TRBV29-1 to TRBJ2-2, with TRBD1 matching over 10 bases. J gave up 6 bases and V 4 bases, and 5 bases lay outside the gene matches. Germline CDR1 SQVTM, CDR2 ANQGSEA. This CDR3 region has 14 residues. The CDR3 reads CSVGGTGEAGELFF. CDR3 nucleotides: TGCAGCGTTGGGGGGACAGGGGAGGCCGGGGAGCTGTTTTTT.

The chain is built from TRBV7-8 and TRBJ2-5, with TRBD1 matching over 9 bases. After removal of 0 bases from V and 10 bases from J, the junction contained 9 bases not matched to a gene. This CDR3 spans 15 amino acids. Germline V lookup: CDR1 SGHVS, CDR2 FQNEAQ. The CDR3 is CASSLARTGAPSQYF. The CDR3 DNA reads as TGTGCCAGCAGCTTAGCGCGGACAGGGGCCCCGAGCCAGTACTTC.

The chain is built from TRBV6-1 and TRBJ1-2; D is unclear. CDR1 and CDR2 (germline): MNHNS, SASEGT. The CDR3 loop spans 14 amino acids. Trimming took 2 bases from V and 2 from J, leaving 9 bases between them. CDR3 DNA sequence: TGTGCCAGCAGTGAAACAAACCTCAACTATGGCTACACCTTC. This translates into CASSETNLNYGYTF.

The chain recombines TRBV24-1 with TRBJ2-4; 7 bases align to TRBD1. Trimming took 9 bases from V and 3 from J; bases not matched to a gene: 10. The CDR3 is made up of 15 amino acids. Germline loops: CDR1 KGHDR, CDR2 SFDVKD. The CDR3 sequence: CATQEGGDGKNIQYF. In DNA, the CDR3 is TGTGCCACCCAAGAAGGGGGCGACGGCAAAAACATTCAGTACTTC.

This clonotype appeared a few times. V gene TRBV12-3 or TRBV12-4 combines with J gene TRBJ2-3; 10 positions agree with TRBD2. V shed 8 bases, J shed 8 bases, and the junction held 7 bases outside the gene matches. There are 13 residues in the CDR3. The CDR3 region is CASSASGRGTQYF. The CDR3 DNA is TGTGCCAGCTCGGCTAGCGGGAGAGGTACGCAGTATTTT.

This clonotype came up many times. The V gene is TRBV30, the J gene TRBJ1-1, with 8 bases fitting TRBD1. CDR1 GTSNPN and CDR2 SVGIG come from the germline V gene (reference sequence). The V and J ends lost 3 bases and 5 bases, in that order; junction bases with no gene match: 8. The CDR3 sequence is 14 residues long. CDR3 in amino acids: CAWSPTGGGTEAFF. The CDR3 nucleotides read TGTGCCTGGAGCCCCACAGGGGGAGGGACTGAAGCTTTCTTT.

With respect to this clonotype: A much larger clone differs by one base, so this may be a read error. The V and J genes are TRBV12-3 or TRBV12-4 and TRBJ2-1, with D tentatively TRBD1 or TRBD2 (6 bases each). This CDR3 has 15 residues. V was cut by 3 bases and J by 10 bases, with 19 bases left in between. The CDR3 nucleotides are TGTGCCAGCAGTTTGAAAGGGGGGAGCTCCTACGAGCAGTTCTTC. It encodes CASSLKGGSSYEQFF.

This clonotype was seen a handful of times. The chain links TRBV6-1 to TRBJ1-5; the D gene is possibly TRBD1 (5 bases). Germline-derived CDR1 and CDR2 are MNHNS and SASEGT. Trimming took off 3 bases at V and 7 bases at J, with 19 bases between the two ends. The CDR3 sequence is 16 residues long. CDR3 nucleotide sequence: TGTGCCAGCAGTGATGGGACGCCTCGCTTGAGCCAGCCCCAGCATTTT. Translated: CASSDGTPRLSQPQHF.

This clonotype has ten or more counts. This chain links TRBV19 with TRBJ1-2; no reliable D call. The CDR3 has 15 amino acids. Trimming left V 7 bases short and J 3 bases short, with 18 bases between. Germline V gene sequence: CDR1 LNHDA, CDR2 SQIVND (reference sequence). The CDR3 sequence is CASNFWAPKDYGYTF. CDR3 DNA sequence: TGTGCCAGTAATTTTTGGGCCCCCAAGGACTATGGCTACACCTTC.

This clonotype was observed a single time. With a much larger clone just one base away, this may be a read error. This sequence joins TRBV2 and TRBJ2-6; no firm D call. In germline, CDR1 is SNHLY, CDR2 FYNNEI. This CDR3 has 13 residues. V lost 11 bases to trimming and J lost 2 bases, with 10 bases between them. CDR3: CAGNQPGANVLTF. Written as DNA, the CDR3 is TGTGCCGGCAACCAGCCTGGGGCCAACGTCCTGACTTTC.

This clonotype was recorded at least ten times. V and J are TRBV7-3 and TRBJ2-7; 8 positions match TRBD1. The ends lost 2 bases at V and 5 bases at J; junction bases unmatched: 8. Per the germline V gene, CDR1 is SGHTA and CDR2 is FQGTGA. The CDR3 totals 15 residues. The CDR3 spells CASSLEGQGWNEQYF. DNA for the CDR3: TGTGCCAGCAGCTTAGAAGGACAGGGCTGGAACGAGCAGTACTTC.

In this sample, this clonotype turned up many times. This chain uses TRBV6-2 or TRBV6-3 with TRBJ2-7; D may match TRBD1 or TRBD2 (6 bases each). CDR3 length equals 13 residues. V lost 2 bases to trimming and J lost 5 bases, with 10 bases between them. CDR1 is MNHEY, CDR2 SVGEGT, per germline. The CDR3 sequence is CASSYGGTNEQYF. CDR3 DNA: TGTGCCAGCAGTTACGGGGGGACAAACGAGCAGTACTTC.

This clonotype was observed a few times. The chain carries TRBV7-3 and TRBJ2-5, with D uncertain. This CDR3 has 14 residues. With 2 bases removed from V and 0 bases from J, the gap between germline ends came to 7 bases. Germline V gene data show CDR1 as SGHTA and CDR2 as FQGTGA. The CDR3 nucleotides are TGTGCCAGCAGCTTACCGCAATACCAAGAGACCCAGTACTTC. Protein product: CASSLPQYQETQYF.

V and J are TRBV28 and TRBJ2-7; perhaps TRBD2 as D (6 bases). Trimming cost V 3 bases and J 2 bases, with 20 bases left between them. This CDR3 region has 17 residues. Germline lookup yields CDR1 MDHEN and CDR2 SYDVKM. The CDR3 protein is CASSFGGQTFETYEQYF. DNA for the CDR3: TGTGCCAGCAGTTTCGGGGGTCAAACATTTGAAACCTACGAGCAGTACTTC.

The table lists this clonotype with many counts. The rearrangement links TRBV6-1 to TRBJ1-2; 9 nucleotides align to TRBD1. This CDR3 has 14 residues. V shed 6 bases and J 4 bases; nucleotides not matched to a gene: 6. Germline assignment: CDR1 MNHNS and CDR2 SASEGT. The CDR3: CASRQGQGTYGYTF. In DNA form, the CDR3 reads TGTGCCAGCAGACAAGGACAGGGGACCTATGGCTACACCTTC.

The rearrangement uses TRBV9 and TRBJ1-6; the match to TRBD1 covers 9 bases. Germline CDR1 is SGDLS and CDR2 is YYNGEE. J was trimmed by 9 bases and V by 3 bases; bases with no gene match: 10. The CDR3 runs to 16 residues. CDR3 residues: CASSAGTGINFSPLHF. As DNA, the CDR3 is TGTGCCAGCAGCGCCGGGACAGGGATAAATTTTTCACCCCTCCACTTT. Complete variable domain (other parts from reference TRBV9 and TRBJ1-6): DSGVTQTPKHLITATGQRVTLRCSPRSGDLSVYWYQQSLDQGLQFLIQYYNGEERAKGNILERFSAQQFPDLHSELNLSSLELGDSALYFCASSAGTGINFSPLHFGNGTRLTVT.

The rearrangement links TRBV29-1 to TRBJ1-2; 9 nucleotides line up with TRBD1. The V and J ends lost 4 bases and 8 bases, in that order; junction bases with no gene match: 2. This CDR3 spans 11 amino acids. The germline V gene has CDR1 SQVTM and CDR2 ANQGSEA. The CDR3 bases are TGCAGCGTTGGGGACAGGGAAGGCTACACCTTC. Translated: CSVGDREGYTF.